The present entry profiles one T cell receptor beta chain with its context. Libraries were prepared by immunoSEQ multiplex PCR; TCRdb keeps only in-frame clonotypes and omits some of them. The repertoire holds around 200,000 clones, with approximately 61% as singletons. The sample originates from a study of shared clonotypes between healthy human individuals. V was pared by 8 bases and J by 5 bases, with 9 bases between. This CDR3 is built from 11 residues. Germline assignment: CDR1 MNHEY and CDR2 SMNVEV (reference sequence). The receptor's source is a man aged 25 to 40 in good health. The chain employs TRBV27 and TRBJ2-5; D gene uncertain. The sequenced material came from memory CD4+ T cells sorted from blood. Subset in this sample: CD45RA-negative fraction. The CDR3 DNA follows: TGTGCCAGCGGAAGAGGTGAGACCCAGTACTTC. Translating it yields CASGRGETQYF.